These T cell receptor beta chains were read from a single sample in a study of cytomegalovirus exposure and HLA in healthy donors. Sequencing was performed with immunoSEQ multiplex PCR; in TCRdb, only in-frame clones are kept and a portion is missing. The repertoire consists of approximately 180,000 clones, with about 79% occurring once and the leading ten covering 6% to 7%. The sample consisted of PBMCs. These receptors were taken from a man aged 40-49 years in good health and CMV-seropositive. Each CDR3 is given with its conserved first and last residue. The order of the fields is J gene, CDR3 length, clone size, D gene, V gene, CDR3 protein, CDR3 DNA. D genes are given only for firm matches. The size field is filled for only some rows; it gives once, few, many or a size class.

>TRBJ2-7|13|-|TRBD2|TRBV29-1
CSVIAGGSYEQYF
TGCAGCGTCATAGCGGGAGGGTCCTACGAGCAGTACTTC
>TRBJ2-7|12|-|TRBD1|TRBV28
CASSSDRGEQYF
TGTGCCAGCAGCTCGGACAGGGGCGAGCAGTACTTC
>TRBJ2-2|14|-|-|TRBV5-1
CASASTVNTGELFF
TGCGCCAGCGCAAGTACAGTGAACACCGGGGAGCTGTTTTTT
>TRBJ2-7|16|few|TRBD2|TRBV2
CASSEGRGGRSYEQYF
TGTGCCAGCAGTGAAGGGCGGGGGGGGAGGTCCTACGAGCAGTACTTC
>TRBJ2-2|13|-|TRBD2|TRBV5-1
CASSPGGTGELFF
TGCGCCAGCAGCCCGGGAGGCACCGGGGAGCTGTTTTTT
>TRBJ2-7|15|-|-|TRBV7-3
CASSLTGQGGYEQYF
TGTGCCAGCAGCTTAACGGGGCAGGGGGGTTACGAGCAGTACTTC
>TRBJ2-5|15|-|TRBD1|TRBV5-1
CASSFAGTGEETQYF
TGCGCCAGCAGCTTCGCCGGGACAGGGGAAGAGACCCAGTACTTC
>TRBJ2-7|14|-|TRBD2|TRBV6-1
CASRGLAGSYEQYF
TGTGCCAGCAGGGGACTAGCGGGGTCCTACGAGCAGTACTTC
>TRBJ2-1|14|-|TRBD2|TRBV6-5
CASSSTGGGNEQFF
TGTGCCAGCAGTTCGACGGGAGGGGGCAATGAGCAGTTCTTC
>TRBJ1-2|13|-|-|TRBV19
CASSSGSGRGYTF
TGTGCCAGTAGTAGCGGCTCCGGGAGGGGCTACACCTTC
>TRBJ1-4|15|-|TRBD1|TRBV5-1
CASSWGTGRMEKLFF
TGCGCCAGCAGCTGGGGGACAGGGAGAATGGAAAAACTGTTTTTT
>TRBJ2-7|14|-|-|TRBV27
CASRRGIYSYEQYF
TGTGCCAGCCGCCGGGGGATCTACTCCTACGAGCAGTACTTC
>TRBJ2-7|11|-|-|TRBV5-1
CASSLNYEQYF
TGCGCCAGCAGCTTGAATTACGAGCAGTACTTC
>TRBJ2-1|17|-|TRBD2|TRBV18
CASSLIASGRAEDEQFF
TGTGCCAGCTCACTCATAGCTAGCGGGAGGGCCGAGGATGAGCAGTTCTTC
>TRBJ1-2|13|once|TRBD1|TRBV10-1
CARQQGYSYGYTF
TGCGCCAGGCAACAGGGGTATAGCTATGGCTACACCTTC
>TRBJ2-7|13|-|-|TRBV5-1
CASRQTSSYEQYF
TGCGCCAGCAGGCAGACTAGCTCCTACGAGCAGTACTTC
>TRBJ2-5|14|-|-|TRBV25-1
CASSEGATQETQYF
TGTGCCAGCAGTGAGGGGGCTACACAAGAGACCCAGTACTTC
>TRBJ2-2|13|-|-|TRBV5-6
CASSLGTTGELFF
TGTGCCAGCAGCTTGGGCACAACCGGGGAGCTGTTTTTT
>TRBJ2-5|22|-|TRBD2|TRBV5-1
CASSPWGGTGGTSGGGKETQYF
TGCGCCAGCAGCCCATGGGGGGGGACCGGAGGGACTAGCGGAGGGGGCAAAGAGACCCAGTACTTC
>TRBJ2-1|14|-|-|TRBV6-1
CASSEGAGAHEQFF
TGTGCCAGCAGTGAAGGGGCGGGGGCCCATGAGCAGTTCTTC
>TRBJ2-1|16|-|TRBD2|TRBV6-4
CASSETSGSSYNEQFF
TGTGCCAGCAGTGAGACTAGCGGGAGCTCCTACAATGAGCAGTTCTTC
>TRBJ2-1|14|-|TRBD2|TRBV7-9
CASSLGAGENEQFF
TGTGCCAGCAGCCTTGGAGCGGGAGAAAATGAGCAGTTCTTC
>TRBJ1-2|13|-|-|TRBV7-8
CASSLGVNYGYTF
TGTGCCAGCAGCTTAGGAGTCAACTATGGCTACACCTTC
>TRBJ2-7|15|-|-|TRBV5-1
CASSPGAAENYEQYF
TGCGCCAGCAGCCCTGGGGCAGCCGAGAACTACGAGCAGTACTTC
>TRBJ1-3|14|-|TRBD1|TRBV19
CASTGQGAGNTIYF
TGTGCCAGTACCGGACAGGGTGCTGGAAACACCATATATTTT
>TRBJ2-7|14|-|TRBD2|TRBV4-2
CASSQGGRAYEQYF
TGTGCCAGCAGCCAAGGTGGGAGGGCCTACGAGCAGTACTTC
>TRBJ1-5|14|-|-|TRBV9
CASSVGSKMQPQHF
TGTGCCAGCAGCGTAGGCAGTAAAATGCAGCCCCAGCATTTT
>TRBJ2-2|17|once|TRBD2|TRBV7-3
CASSLDTASGNTGELFF
TGTGCCAGCAGCTTAGATACGGCTAGCGGGAACACCGGGGAGCTGTTTTTT
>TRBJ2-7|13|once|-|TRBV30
CAWSVSGFYEQYF
TGTGCCTGGAGTGTATCCGGGTTCTACGAGCAGTACTTC
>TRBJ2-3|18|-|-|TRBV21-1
CASSLLRGLAGLGDTQYF
TGTGCCAGCAGCCTACTTAGGGGACTAGCGGGATTGGGAGATACGCAGTATTTT
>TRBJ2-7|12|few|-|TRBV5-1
CASSFSQDEQYF
TGCGCCAGCAGCTTCAGTCAGGACGAGCAGTACTTC
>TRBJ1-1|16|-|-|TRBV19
CASSIDPTGLGTEAFF
TGTGCCAGTAGTATAGACCCTACAGGGTTGGGGACTGAAGCTTTCTTT
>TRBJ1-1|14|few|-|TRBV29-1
CSVEDMGRGTEAFF
TGCAGCGTTGAAGACATGGGGAGGGGGACTGAAGCTTTCTTT
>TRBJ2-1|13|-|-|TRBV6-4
CASSDSQTGEQFF
TGTGCCAGCAGTGACTCCCAAACGGGTGAGCAGTTCTTC
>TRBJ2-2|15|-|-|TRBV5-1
CASSLERPRAGELFF
TGCGCCAGCAGCTTGGAGAGGCCGCGAGCCGGGGAGCTGTTTTTT
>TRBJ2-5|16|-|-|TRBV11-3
CASSPMTSIAQETQYF
TGTGCCAGCAGCCCGATGACTAGTATCGCCCAAGAGACCCAGTACTTC
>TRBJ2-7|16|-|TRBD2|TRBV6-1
CASSVGTSGASYEQYF
TGTGCCAGCAGTGTAGGGACTAGCGGGGCCTCCTACGAGCAGTACTTC
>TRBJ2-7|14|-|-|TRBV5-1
CASSLAGGQDEQYF
TGCGCCAGCAGCTTGGCGGGGGGCCAGGACGAGCAGTACTTC
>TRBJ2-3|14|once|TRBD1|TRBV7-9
CASSRDRGEDTQYF
TGTGCCAGCAGCCGGGACAGGGGAGAGGATACGCAGTATTTT
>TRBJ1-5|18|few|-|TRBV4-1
CASSQEIRGAMSVQPQHF
TGCGCCAGCAGCCAAGAAATCCGGGGGGCCATGAGCGTTCAGCCCCAGCATTTT
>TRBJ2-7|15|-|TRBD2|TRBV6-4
CASSEVAGGPNEQYF
TGTGCCAGCAGTGAGGTAGCGGGAGGGCCAAACGAGCAGTACTTC
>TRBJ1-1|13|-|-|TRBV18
CASSPQQGTEASF
TGTGCCAGCTCACCCCAACAGGGAACTGAAGCTTCCTTT
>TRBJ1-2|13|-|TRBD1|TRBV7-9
CASSQSTGGGYTF
TGTGCCAGCAGCCAATCGACAGGGGGCGGCTACACCTTC
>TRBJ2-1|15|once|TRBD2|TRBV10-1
CASSPTSGRRYEQFF
TGCGCCAGCAGCCCTACTAGCGGGAGGCGGTATGAGCAGTTCTTC
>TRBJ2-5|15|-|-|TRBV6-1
CASSEGLRREDPQYF
TGTGCCAGCAGTGAAGGGTTACGCAGGGAGGACCCCCAGTACTTC
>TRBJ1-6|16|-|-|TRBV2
CASSAAGDTGNSPLHF
TGTGCCAGCAGCGCCGCTGGGGACACAGGAAATTCACCCCTCCACTTT
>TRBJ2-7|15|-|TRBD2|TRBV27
CASSFMGEGEYEQYF
TGTGCCAGCAGTTTTATGGGGGAGGGCGAATACGAGCAGTACTTC
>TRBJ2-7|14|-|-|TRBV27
CASSLGRLTYEQYF
TGTGCCAGCAGTTTAGGCAGGCTGACCTACGAGCAGTACTTC
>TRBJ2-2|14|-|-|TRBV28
CASSGAVNTGELFF
TGTGCCAGCAGTGGGGCAGTAAACACCGGGGAGCTGTTTTTT
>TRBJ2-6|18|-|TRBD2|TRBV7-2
CASSTPRVAGAGANGLTF
TGTGCCAGCAGCACCCCGAGGGTAGCGGGAGCTGGGGCCAACGGCCTGACTTTC